A single sample gave rise to the 15 T cell receptor beta chains below, sequenced in a study of blood T cell repertoires in COVID-19. Method: immunoSEQ multiplex PCR; TCRdb's copy keeps in-frame clones and lacks some. The table has about 110,000 clones, around 88% seen once; the top ten hold roughly 6.6%. The sequenced sample consisted of peripheral blood. These receptors were collected from a middle-aged man with active or convalescent COVID-19.

V and J are TRBV5-1 and TRBJ1-4, with D maybe TRBD1 (5 bases). With 0 bases removed from V and 5 bases from J, the gap between germline ends came to 14 bases. The CDR3 extends over 16 amino acids. Looked up from germline, CDR1 is SGHRS and CDR2 is YFSETQ. CDR3 residues: CASSLALQGGNEKLFF. The DNA of the CDR3 is TGCGCCAGCAGCTTGGCACTCCAGGGAGGCAATGAAAAACTGTTTTTT.

As concerns this clone: Other nucleotide sequences in the sample specify the same CDR3. J is TRBJ2-7 and V is TRBV5-1; D is ambiguous. The CDR3 contains 13 residues. Per the germline V gene, CDR1 is SGHRS and CDR2 is YFSETQ. Trimming took 0 bases from V and 0 from J, leaving 4 bases between them. This chain's CDR3 is CASSLGSSYEQYF. DNA of the CDR3: TGCGCCAGCAGCTTGGGGAGCTCCTACGAGCAGTACTTC.

The rearrangement links TRBV7-2 to TRBJ2-1, with 14 bases fitting TRBD2. Trimming took 2 bases from V and 9 from J; bases not matched to a gene: 3. Germline-derived CDR1 and CDR2 are SGHTA and FQGNSA. The CDR3 is made up of 15 amino acids. CDR3 in amino acids: CASSLRLAGGSEQFF. The CDR3 coding sequence is TGTGCCAGCAGCTTACGACTAGCGGGAGGGAGTGAGCAGTTCTTC.

The chain combines TRBV29-1 with TRBJ2-5; D not certain. The V and J ends lost 5 bases and 3 bases respectively, with 10 bases between them. The germline CDR1 and CDR2 sequences are SQVTM and ANQGSEA. This CDR3 spans 12 amino acids. The CDR3 reads CSVPGRKETQYF. The CDR3 DNA reads as TGCAGCGTTCCTGGCAGAAAAGAGACCCAGTACTTC.

The chain carries TRBV5-1 and TRBJ2-2; TRBD1 is a possible D gene (5 bases). The V end was cut by 3 bases, the J end by 1 base, with 13 bases between. The germline V gene encodes CDR1 SGHRS and CDR2 YFSETQ. CDR3 length equals 16 residues. The CDR3 nucleotides are TGCGCCAGCAGCTCCCCGGGCAGGGAGAACACCGGGGAGCTGTTTTTT. It encodes CASSSPGRENTGELFF.

The chain carries TRBV7-8 and TRBJ1-5, with a tentative D call TRBD1 (6 bases). V was pared by 5 bases and J by 4 bases, with 15 bases between. Germline CDR1 reads SGHVS; CDR2 reads FQNEAQ. The CDR3 is made up of 15 amino acids. The CDR3 DNA reads as TGTGCCAGCAGCCCCTACAGGGCTAATAATCAGCCCCAGCATTTT. This codes for CASSPYRANNQPQHF.

In regard to this clone: One end of the junction is discordant with germline, which a read error may explain. The genes are TRBV11-2 and TRBJ2-7, with D tentatively TRBD1 (5 bases). CDR1 SGHAT and CDR2 FQNNGV come from the germline V gene. The CDR3 contains 11 residues. As DNA, the CDR3 is TGTGCCAGCAGCTTTCACAGGTACCCCTCGTTC. The encoded protein is CASSFHRYPSF. Full variable domain (outside the CDR3, taken from reference TRBV11-2 and TRBJ2-7): EAGVAQSPRYKIIEKRQSVAFWCNPISGHATLYWYQQILGQGPKLLIQFQNNGVVDDSQLPKDRFSAERLKGVDSTLKIQPAKLEDSAVYLCASSFHRYPSFGPGTRLTVT.

The V call is TRBV2, the J call TRBJ2-5, with D perhaps matching TRBD2 (6 bases). The CDR3 length is 16 residues. Looked up from germline, CDR1 is SNHLY and CDR2 is FYNNEI. Trimming took 6 bases from V and 7 from J, leaving 24 bases between them. CDR3 DNA: TGTGCCAGCAGCGACCATCGGAGGAGGGGCGCCGGGACCCAGTACTTC. Encoded protein: CASSDHRRRGAGTQYF.

The genes are TRBV28 and TRBJ2-5; 7 bases line up with TRBD2. J lost 4 bases, V lost 9 bases, and 11 bases had no gene match. The germline V gene encodes CDR1 MDHEN and CDR2 SYDVKM. The CDR3 covers 14 residues. The CDR3 spells CASCRAGARETQYF. DNA for the CDR3: TGTGCCAGTTGTCGCGCGGGAGCTCGAGAGACCCAGTACTTC. The full variable domain, rest sourced from reference TRBV28 and TRBJ2-5, is DVKVTQSSRYLVKRTGEKVFLECVQDMDHENMFWYRQDPGLGLRLIYFSYDVKMKEKGDIPEGYSVSREKKERFSLILESASTNQTSMYLCASCRAGARETQYFGPGTRLLVL.

The chain carries TRBV7-9 and TRBJ2-7; 9 bases align to TRBD1. Looked up from germline, CDR1 is SEHNR and CDR2 is FQNEAQ (reference sequence). The V segment lost 6 bases and the J segment 5 bases; nucleotides outside the gene matches: 5. The CDR3 totals 13 residues. In nucleotides, the CDR3 is TGTGCCAGCAGAGGGACAGGGTCCAACGAGCAGTACTTC. Its translation: CASRGTGSNEQYF.

The gene calls are TRBV15 and TRBJ1-4, with 9 bases fitting TRBD1. Per the germline V gene, CDR1 is LNHNV and CDR2 is YYDKDF (reference sequence). J lost 4 bases, V lost 1 base, and 4 bases had no gene match. CDR3 size: 16 residues. The CDR3 loop reads CATSRGGTGNNEKLFF. DNA of the CDR3: TGTGCCACCAGCAGAGGAGGGACAGGGAATAATGAAAAACTGTTTTTT.

The rearrangement uses TRBV7-9 and TRBJ2-5, with D possibly being TRBD2 (5 bases). V shed 3 bases and J shed 4 bases, with 12 bases lying between them. The CDR3 extends over 14 amino acids. Germline CDR1 reads SEHNR; CDR2 reads FQNEAQ (reference sequence). CDR3 sequence reads: CASSFSAGPETQYF. DNA of the CDR3: TGTGCCAGCAGCTTTAGCGCCGGCCCAGAGACCCAGTACTTC.

The J gene is TRBJ1-1, the V gene TRBV5-1, with a tentative D call TRBD1 (6 bases). Per germline, CDR1 SGHRS and CDR2 YFSETQ. CDR3 length: 17 amino acids. Trimming stripped 4 bases from V and 1 base from J, with 20 bases between. This chain's CDR3 is CASSPGGGVHANTEAFF. CDR3 in DNA: TGCGCCAGCAGCCCTGGCGGGGGCGTTCACGCGAACACTGAAGCTTTCTTT. Filled out from reference TRBV5-1 and TRBJ1-1, the complete variable domain reads KAGVTQTPRYLIKTRGQQVTLSCSPISGHRSVSWYQQTPGQGLQFLFEYFSETQRNKGNFPGRFSGRQFSNSRSEMNVSTLELGDSALYLCASSPGGGVHANTEAFFGQGTRLTVV.

The V call is TRBV29-1, the J call TRBJ1-1; D unclear. Trimming cost V 8 bases and J 3 bases, with 16 bases left between them. The CDR3 covers 13 residues. Per the germline V gene, CDR1 is SQVTM and CDR2 is ANQGSEA. CDR3 nucleotides: TGCAGCCACAACCTCTTATCAGACACTGAAGCTTTCTTT. This sequence encodes CSHNLLSDTEAFF.

The chain combines TRBV7-9 with TRBJ2-7; weak D call: TRBD1 (6 bases). Trimming pared 7 bases from V and 0 bases from J, leaving 13 bases between. This CDR3 comprises 14 residues. Germline values: CDR1 SEHNR, CDR2 FQNEAQ (reference sequence). CDR3 residues: CASNSQGNSYEQYF. The CDR3, as DNA: TGTGCCAGCAACAGCCAGGGGAACTCCTACGAGCAGTACTTC.